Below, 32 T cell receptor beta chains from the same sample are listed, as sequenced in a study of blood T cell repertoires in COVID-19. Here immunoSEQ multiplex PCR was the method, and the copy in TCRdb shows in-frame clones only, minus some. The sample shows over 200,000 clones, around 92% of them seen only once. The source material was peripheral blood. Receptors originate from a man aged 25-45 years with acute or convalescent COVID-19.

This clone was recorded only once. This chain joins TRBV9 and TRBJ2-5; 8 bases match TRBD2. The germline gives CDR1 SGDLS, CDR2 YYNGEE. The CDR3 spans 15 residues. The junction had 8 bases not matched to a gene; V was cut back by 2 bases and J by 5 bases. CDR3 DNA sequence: TGTGCCAGCAGCGTTAAAGCGGGAGTAAAGGAGACCCAGTACTTC. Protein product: CASSVKAGVKETQYF.

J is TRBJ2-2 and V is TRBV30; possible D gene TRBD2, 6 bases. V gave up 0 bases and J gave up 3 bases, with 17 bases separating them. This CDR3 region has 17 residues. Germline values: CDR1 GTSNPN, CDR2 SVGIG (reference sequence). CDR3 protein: CAWSVRKVGDYTGELFF. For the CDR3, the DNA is TGTGCCTGGAGTGTACGAAAGGTGGGGGACTACACCGGGGAGCTGTTTTTT.

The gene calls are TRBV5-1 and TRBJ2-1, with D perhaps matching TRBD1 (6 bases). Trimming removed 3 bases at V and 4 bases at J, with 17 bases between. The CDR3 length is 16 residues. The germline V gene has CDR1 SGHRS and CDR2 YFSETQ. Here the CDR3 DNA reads TGCGCCAGCAGCTCCGGGACAACCGGCAGTTACAATGAGCAGTTCTTC. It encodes CASSSGTTGSYNEQFF.

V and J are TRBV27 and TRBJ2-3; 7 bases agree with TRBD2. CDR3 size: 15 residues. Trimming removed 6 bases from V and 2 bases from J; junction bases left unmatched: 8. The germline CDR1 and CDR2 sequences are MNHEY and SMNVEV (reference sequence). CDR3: CASRFLAGLTDTQYF. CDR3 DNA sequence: TGTGCCAGCAGGTTCTTAGCGGGCCTCACAGATACGCAGTATTTT.

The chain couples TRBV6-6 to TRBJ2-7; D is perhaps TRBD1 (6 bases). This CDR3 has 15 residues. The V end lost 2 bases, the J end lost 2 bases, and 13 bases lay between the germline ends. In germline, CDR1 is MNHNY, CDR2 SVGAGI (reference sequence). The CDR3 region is CASSYATGTAYEQYF. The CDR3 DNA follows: TGTGCCAGCAGTTACGCGACAGGTACCGCCTACGAGCAGTACTTC.

The CDR3 nucleotides read TGCGCCAGCAGCCCAAGGACTAGCGGGAGCGAGCAGTACTTC. Translated: CASSPRTSGSEQYF. This chain links TRBV5-1 with TRBJ2-7; TRBD2 agrees at 13 bases. Germline V gene data show CDR1 as SGHRS and CDR2 as YFSETQ. Losses at the gene ends were 4 bases for V and 6 bases for J; bases not matched to a gene: 4. This CDR3 region has 14 residues.

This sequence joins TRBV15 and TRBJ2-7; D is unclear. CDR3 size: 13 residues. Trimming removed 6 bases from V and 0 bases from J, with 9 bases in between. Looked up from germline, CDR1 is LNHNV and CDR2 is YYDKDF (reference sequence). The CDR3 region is CATRLQYSYEQYF. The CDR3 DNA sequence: TGTGCCACCAGGCTACAGTACTCCTACGAGCAGTACTTC.

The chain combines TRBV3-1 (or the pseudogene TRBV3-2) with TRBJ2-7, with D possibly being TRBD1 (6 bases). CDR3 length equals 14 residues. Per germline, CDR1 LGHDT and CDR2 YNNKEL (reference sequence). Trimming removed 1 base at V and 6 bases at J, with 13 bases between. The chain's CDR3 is CASSQARTVPEQYF. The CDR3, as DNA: TGTGCCAGCAGCCAAGCCAGGACAGTCCCCGAGCAGTACTTC.

The CDR3 region is CASSPQPGLNTEAFF. The DNA for the CDR3 is TGTGCCAGCTCACCACAGCCAGGGCTGAACACTGAAGCTTTCTTT. This sequence joins TRBV18 and TRBJ1-1, with D perhaps matching TRBD1 (5 bases). The V end lost 1 base, the J end lost 0 bases, and 9 bases lay between the germline ends. This CDR3 comprises 15 residues. The germline gives CDR1 KGHSH, CDR2 LQKENI.

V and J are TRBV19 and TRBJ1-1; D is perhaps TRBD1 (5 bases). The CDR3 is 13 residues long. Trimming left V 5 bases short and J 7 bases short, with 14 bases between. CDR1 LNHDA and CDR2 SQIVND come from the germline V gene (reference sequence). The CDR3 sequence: CASSDSGLGEAFF. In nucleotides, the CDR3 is TGTGCCAGTAGTGACTCAGGGCTTGGTGAAGCTTTCTTT.

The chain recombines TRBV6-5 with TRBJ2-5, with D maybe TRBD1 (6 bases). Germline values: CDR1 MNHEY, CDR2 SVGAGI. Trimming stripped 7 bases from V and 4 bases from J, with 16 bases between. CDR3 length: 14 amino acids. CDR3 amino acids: CASTQGYSSETQYF. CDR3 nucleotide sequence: TGTGCCAGCACCCAGGGGTATTCTTCAGAGACCCAGTACTTC.

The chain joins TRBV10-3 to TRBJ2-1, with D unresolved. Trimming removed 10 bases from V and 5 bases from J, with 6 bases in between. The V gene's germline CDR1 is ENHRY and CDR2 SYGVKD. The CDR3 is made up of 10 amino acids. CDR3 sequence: CATKNNEQFF. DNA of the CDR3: TGTGCCACCAAAAACAATGAGCAGTTCTTC.

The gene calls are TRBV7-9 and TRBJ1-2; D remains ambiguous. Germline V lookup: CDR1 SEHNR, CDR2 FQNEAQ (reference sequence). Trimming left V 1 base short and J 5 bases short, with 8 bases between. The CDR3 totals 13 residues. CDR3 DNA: TGTGCCAGCAGCTTAGACAGCAGATATGGCTACACCTTC. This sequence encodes CASSLDSRYGYTF.

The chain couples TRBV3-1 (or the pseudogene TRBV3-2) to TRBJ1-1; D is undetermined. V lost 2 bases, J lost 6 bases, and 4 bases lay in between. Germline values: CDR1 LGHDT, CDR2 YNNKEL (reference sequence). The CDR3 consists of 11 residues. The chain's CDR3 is CASSQRAEAFF. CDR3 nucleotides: TGTGCCAGCAGCCAACGGGCTGAAGCTTTCTTT.

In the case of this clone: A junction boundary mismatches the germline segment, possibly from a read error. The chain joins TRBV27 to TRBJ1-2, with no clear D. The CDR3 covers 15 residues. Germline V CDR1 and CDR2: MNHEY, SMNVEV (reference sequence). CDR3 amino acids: CASSFLDPGPLLLEF. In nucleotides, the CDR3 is TGTGCCAGCAGTTTCCTCGATCCGGGTCCTCTGTTGTTAGAATTC.

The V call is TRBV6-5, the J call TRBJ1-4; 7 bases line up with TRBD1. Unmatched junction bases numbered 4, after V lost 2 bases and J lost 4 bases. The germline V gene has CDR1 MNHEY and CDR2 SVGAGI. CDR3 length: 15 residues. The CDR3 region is CASSYAQGNNEKLFF. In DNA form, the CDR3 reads TGTGCCAGCAGTTACGCACAGGGGAATAATGAAAAACTGTTTTTT.

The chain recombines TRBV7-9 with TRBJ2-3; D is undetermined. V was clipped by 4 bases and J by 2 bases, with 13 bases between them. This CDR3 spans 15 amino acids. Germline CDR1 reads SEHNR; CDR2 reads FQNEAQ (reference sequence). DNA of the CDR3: TGTGCCAGCAGCTCAGACAACAGTGTCACAGATACGCAGTATTTT. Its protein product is CASSSDNSVTDTQYF.

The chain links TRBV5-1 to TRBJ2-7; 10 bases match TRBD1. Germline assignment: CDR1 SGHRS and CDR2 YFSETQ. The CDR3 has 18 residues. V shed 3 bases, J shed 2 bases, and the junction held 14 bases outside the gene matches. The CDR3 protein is CASSSRDRGWGLTYEQYF. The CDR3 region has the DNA TGCGCCAGCAGCTCCCGGGACAGGGGATGGGGGCTTACCTACGAGCAGTACTTC.

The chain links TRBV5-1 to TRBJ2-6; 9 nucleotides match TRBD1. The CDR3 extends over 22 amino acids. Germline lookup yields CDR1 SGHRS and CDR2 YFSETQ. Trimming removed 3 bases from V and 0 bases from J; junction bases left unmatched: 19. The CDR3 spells CASSSRGQGTAYFVSGANVLTF. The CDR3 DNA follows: TGCGCCAGCAGCTCCCGGGGACAGGGCACAGCATACTTCGTCTCTGGGGCCAACGTCCTGACTTTC.

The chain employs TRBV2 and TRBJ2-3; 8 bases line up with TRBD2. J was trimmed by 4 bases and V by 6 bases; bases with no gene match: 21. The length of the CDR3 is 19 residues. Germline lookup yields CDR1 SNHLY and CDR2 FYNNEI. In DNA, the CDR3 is TGTGCCAGCAGAGCCCGTAGAAGCGGGGGCGCCAACGGGGCAGATACGCAGTATTTT. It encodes CASRARRSGGANGADTQYF.

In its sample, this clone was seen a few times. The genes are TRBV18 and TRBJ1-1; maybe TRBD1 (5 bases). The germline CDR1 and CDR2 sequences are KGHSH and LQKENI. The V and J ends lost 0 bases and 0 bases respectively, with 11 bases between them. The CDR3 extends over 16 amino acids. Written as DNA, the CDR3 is TGTGCCAGCTCACCACCGGGGGGAAGAGTGAACACTGAAGCTTTCTTT. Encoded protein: CASSPPGGRVNTEAFF.

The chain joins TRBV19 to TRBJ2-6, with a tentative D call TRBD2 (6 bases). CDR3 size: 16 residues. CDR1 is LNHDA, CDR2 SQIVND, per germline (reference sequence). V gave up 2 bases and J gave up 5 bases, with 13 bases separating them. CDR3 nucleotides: TGTGCCAGTAGTATAATCCCGACTAGGCGGGCCAACGTCCTGACTTTC. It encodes CASSIIPTRRANVLTF.

The CDR3 loop reads CASSPYNYLAGLHEQYF. CDR3 coding DNA: TGTGCCAGCAGCCCTTATAATTATCTAGCAGGCCTACACGAGCAGTACTTC. The rearrangement joins TRBV7-9 to TRBJ2-7, with a weak D call TRBD2 (5 bases). CDR3 length: 17 amino acids. V was shortened by 5 bases and J by 5 bases, with 25 bases between the two germline ends. Germline assignment: CDR1 SEHNR and CDR2 FQNEAQ (reference sequence).

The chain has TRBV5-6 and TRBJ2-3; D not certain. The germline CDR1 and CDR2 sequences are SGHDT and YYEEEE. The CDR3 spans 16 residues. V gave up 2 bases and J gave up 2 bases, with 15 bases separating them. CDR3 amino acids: CASSFPSLGSTDTQYF. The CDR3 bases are TGTGCCAGCAGCTTCCCTTCCCTCGGGTCCACAGATACGCAGTATTTT.

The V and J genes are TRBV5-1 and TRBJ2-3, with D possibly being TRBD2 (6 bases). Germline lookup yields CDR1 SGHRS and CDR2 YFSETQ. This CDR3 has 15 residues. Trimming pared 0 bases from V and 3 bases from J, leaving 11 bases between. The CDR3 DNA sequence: TGCGCCAGCAGCTTGGATGGCGGGAATACAGATACGCAGTATTTT. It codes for CASSLDGGNTDTQYF.

The CDR3 sequence is CASSDSGTLNEQYF. CDR3 bases: TGTGCCAGCAGTGACAGCGGGACCCTAAACGAGCAGTACTTC. This chain joins TRBV6-1 and TRBJ2-7; the match to TRBD2 covers 7 bases. Trimming removed 3 bases from V and 5 bases from J; junction bases left unmatched: 7. Germline CDR1 reads MNHNS; CDR2 reads SASEGT. This CDR3 is built from 14 residues.

The CDR3 spells CASSNYRELGYGYTF. CDR3 coding DNA: TGTGCCAGCAGTAATTACAGGGAGTTGGGCTATGGCTACACCTTC. This chain connects TRBV27 to TRBJ1-2; a possible D gene is TRBD1 (6 bases). CDR1 is MNHEY and CDR2 is SMNVEV in the germline V gene (reference sequence). V gave up 5 bases and J gave up 4 bases, with 17 bases separating them. This CDR3 region has 15 residues.

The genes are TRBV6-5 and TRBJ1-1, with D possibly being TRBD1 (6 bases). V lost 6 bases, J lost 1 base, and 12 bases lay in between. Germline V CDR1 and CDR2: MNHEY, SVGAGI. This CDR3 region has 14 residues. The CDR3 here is CASSNRVGNTEAFF. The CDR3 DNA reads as TGTGCCAGCAGCAACAGGGTTGGGAACACTGAAGCTTTCTTT.

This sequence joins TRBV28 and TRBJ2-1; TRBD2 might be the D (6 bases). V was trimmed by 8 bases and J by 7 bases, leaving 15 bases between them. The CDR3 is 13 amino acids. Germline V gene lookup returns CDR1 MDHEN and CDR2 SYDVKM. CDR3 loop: CASLNNRGNEQFF. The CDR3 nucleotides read TGTGCCAGCCTAAATAACCGGGGGAATGAGCAGTTCTTC.

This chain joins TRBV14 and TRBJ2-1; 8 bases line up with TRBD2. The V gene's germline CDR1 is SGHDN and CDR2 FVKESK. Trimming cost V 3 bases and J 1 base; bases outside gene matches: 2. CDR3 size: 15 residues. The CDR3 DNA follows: TGTGCCAGCAGCCAGTTAGCGGGATCCTACAATGAGCAGTTCTTC. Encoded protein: CASSQLAGSYNEQFF.

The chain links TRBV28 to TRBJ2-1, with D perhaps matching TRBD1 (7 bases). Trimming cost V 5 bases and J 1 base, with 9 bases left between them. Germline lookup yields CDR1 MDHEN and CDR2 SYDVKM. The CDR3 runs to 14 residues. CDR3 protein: CASSPGGSYNEQFF. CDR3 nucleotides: TGTGCCAGCAGTCCAGGGGGGTCCTACAATGAGCAGTTCTTC.

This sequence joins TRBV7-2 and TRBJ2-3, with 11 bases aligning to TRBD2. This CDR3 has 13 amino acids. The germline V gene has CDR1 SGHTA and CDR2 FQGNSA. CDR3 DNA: TGTGGCACTAGCGGGAGTTTTACAGATACGCAGTATTTT. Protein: CGTSGSFTDTQYF. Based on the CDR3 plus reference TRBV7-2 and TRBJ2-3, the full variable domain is GAGVSQSPSNKVTEKGKDVELRCDPISGHTALYWYRQSLGQGLEFLIYFQGNSAPDKSGLPSDRFSAERTGGSVSTLTIQRTQQEDSAVYLCGTSGSFTDTQYFGPGTRLTVL.